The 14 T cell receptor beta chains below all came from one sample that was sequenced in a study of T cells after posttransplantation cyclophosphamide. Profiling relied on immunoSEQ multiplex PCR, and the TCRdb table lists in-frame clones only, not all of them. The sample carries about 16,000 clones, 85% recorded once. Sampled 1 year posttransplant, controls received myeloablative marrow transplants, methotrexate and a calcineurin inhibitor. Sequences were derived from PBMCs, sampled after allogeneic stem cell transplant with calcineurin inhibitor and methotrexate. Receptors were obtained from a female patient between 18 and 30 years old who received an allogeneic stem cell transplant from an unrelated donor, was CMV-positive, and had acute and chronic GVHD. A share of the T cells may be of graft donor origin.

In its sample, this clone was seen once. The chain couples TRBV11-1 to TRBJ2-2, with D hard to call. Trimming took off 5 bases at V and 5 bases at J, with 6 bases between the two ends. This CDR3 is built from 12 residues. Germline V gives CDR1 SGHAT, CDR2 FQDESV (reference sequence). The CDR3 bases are TGTGCCAGCAGCCGGGTTACCGGGGAGCTGTTTTTT. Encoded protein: CASSRVTGELFF. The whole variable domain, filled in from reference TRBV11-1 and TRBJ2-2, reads EAEVAQSPRYKITEKSQAVAFWCDPISGHATLYWYRQILGQGPELLVQFQDESVVDDSQLPKDRFSAERLKGVDSTLKIQPAELGDSAMYLCASSRVTGELFFGEGSRLTVL.

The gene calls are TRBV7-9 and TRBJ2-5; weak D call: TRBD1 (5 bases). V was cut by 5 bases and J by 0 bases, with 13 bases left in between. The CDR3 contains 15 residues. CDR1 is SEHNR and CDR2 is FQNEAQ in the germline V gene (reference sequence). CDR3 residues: CASSLTRAYQETQYF. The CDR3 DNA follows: TGTGCCAGCAGCCTAACCAGGGCCTACCAAGAGACCCAGTACTTC. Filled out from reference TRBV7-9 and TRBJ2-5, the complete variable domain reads DTGVSQNPRHKITKRGQNVTFRCDPISEHNRLYWYRQTLGQGPEFLTYFQNEAQLEKSRLLSDRFSAERPKGSFSTLEIQRTEQGDSAMYLCASSLTRAYQETQYFGPGTRLLVL.

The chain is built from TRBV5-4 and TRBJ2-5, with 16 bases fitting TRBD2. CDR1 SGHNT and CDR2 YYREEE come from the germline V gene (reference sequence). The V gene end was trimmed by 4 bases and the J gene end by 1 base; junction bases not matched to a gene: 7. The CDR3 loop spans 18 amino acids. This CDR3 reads CASSPGLAGGGRQETQYF. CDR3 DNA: TGTGCCAGCAGCCCGGGACTAGCGGGAGGGGGGCGCCAAGAGACCCAGTACTTC.

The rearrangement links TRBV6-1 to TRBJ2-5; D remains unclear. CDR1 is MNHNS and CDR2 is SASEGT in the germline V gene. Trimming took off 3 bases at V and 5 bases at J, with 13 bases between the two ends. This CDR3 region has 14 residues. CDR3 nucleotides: TGTGCCAGCAGTGAGAACAGAATGGCGGAGACCCAGTACTTC. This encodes CASSENRMAETQYF.

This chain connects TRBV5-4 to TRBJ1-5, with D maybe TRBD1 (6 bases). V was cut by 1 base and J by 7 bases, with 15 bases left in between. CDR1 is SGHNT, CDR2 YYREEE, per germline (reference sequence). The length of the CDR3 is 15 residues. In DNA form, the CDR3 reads TGTGCCAGCAGCTTGTTAACAGGGATAAGCCAGCCCCAGCATTTT. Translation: CASSLLTGISQPQHF.

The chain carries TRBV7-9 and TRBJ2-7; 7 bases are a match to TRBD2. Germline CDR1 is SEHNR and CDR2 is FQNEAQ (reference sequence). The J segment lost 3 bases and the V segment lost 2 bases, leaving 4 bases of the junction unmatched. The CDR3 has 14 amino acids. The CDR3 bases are TGTGCCAGCAGCTTAACGGGGGAGGGCTACGAGCAGTACTTC. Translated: CASSLTGEGYEQYF.

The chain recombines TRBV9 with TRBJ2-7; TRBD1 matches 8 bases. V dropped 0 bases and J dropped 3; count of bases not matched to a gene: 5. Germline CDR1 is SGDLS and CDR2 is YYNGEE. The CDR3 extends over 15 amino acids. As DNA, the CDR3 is TGTGCCAGCAGCGTAGGGGTTACAGGGGGCTACGAGCAGTACTTC. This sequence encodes CASSVGVTGGYEQYF. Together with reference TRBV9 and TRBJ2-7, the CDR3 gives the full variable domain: DSGVTQTPKHLITATGQRVTLRCSPRSGDLSVYWYQQSLDQGLQFLIQYYNGEERAKGNILERFSAQQFPDLHSELNLSSLELGDSALYFCASSVGVTGGYEQYFGPGTRLTVT.

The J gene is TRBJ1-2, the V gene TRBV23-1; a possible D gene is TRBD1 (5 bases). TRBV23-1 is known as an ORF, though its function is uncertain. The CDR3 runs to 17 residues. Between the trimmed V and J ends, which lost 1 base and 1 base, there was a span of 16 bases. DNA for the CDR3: TGCGCCAGCAGTCAATATTGGGGGGATTGCGGTAACTATGGCTACACCTTC. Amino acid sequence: CASSQYWGDCGNYGYTF.

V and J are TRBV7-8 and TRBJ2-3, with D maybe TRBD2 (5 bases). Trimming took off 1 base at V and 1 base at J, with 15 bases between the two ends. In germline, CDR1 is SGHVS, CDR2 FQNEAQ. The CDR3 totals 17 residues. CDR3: CASSLGFQGRGTDTQYF. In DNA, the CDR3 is TGTGCCAGCAGCTTAGGATTCCAAGGGCGGGGCACAGATACGCAGTATTTT.

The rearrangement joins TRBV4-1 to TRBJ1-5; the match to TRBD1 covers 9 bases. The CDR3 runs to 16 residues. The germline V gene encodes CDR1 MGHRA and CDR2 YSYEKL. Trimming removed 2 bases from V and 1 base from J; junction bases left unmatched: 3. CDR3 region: CASSQLGTGSNQPQHF. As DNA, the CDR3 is TGCGCCAGCAGCCAACTAGGGACAGGGAGCAATCAGCCCCAGCATTTT.

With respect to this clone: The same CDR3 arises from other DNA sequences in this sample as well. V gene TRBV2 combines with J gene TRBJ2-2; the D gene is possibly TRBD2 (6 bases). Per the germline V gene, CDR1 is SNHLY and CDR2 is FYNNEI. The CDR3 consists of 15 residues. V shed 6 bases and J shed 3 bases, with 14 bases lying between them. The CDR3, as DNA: TGTGCCAGCAGGGCGGGACTGGCAGACACCGGGGAGCTGTTTTTT. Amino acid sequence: CASRAGLADTGELFF.

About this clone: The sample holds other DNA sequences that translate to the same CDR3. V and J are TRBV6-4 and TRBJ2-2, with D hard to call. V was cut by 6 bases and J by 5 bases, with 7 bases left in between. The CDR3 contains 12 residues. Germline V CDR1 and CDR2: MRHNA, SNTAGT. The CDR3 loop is CASRKRTGELFF. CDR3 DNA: TGTGCCAGCAGGAAGAGGACCGGGGAGCTGTTTTTT.

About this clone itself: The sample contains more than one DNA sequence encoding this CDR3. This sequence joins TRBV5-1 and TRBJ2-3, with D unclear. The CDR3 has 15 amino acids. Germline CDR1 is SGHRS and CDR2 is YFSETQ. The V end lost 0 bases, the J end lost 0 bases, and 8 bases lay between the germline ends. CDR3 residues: CASSLDLPSTDTQYF. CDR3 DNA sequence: TGCGCCAGCAGCTTGGACTTACCAAGCACAGATACGCAGTATTTT. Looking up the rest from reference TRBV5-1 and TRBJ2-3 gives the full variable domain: KAGVTQTPRYLIKTRGQQVTLSCSPISGHRSVSWYQQTPGQGLQFLFEYFSETQRNKGNFPGRFSGRQFSNSRSEMNVSTLELGDSALYLCASSLDLPSTDTQYFGPGTRLTVL.

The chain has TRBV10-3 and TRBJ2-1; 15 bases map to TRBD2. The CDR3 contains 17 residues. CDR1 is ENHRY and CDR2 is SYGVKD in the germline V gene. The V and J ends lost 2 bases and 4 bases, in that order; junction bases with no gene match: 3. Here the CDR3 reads CAISEPGLAGGYNEQFF. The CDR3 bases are TGTGCCATCAGTGAGCCGGGACTAGCGGGAGGATACAATGAGCAGTTCTTC.